This T cell receptor beta chain was profiled in a study of T-cell reconstitution after alpha-beta-depleted transplantation in children. Preparation of the TCRbeta library involved a method that used unique molecular identifiers. TCRdb used MiXCR to reprocess the PCR reads, holding one entry per CDR3 protein. The sample holds about 110,000 distinct CDR3 sequences, about 9.4% seen once. The CDR3 sequence is 14 residues long. Germline CDR1 SGHTA, CDR2 FQGNSA. Trimming took 5 bases from V and 4 from J, leaving 14 bases between them. J is TRBJ1-2 and V is TRBV7-2; D not resolved. The sample consisted of PBMCs from the stem cell graft donor, taken from the stem cell graft. This sequence originates from a human donor who donated a stem cell graft to a child with acute lymphoblastic leukemia. The chain's CDR3 is CASSPPGLSYGYTF. The CDR3 DNA sequence: TGTGCCAGCAGCCCCCCTGGGTTGAGCTATGGCTACACCTTC.